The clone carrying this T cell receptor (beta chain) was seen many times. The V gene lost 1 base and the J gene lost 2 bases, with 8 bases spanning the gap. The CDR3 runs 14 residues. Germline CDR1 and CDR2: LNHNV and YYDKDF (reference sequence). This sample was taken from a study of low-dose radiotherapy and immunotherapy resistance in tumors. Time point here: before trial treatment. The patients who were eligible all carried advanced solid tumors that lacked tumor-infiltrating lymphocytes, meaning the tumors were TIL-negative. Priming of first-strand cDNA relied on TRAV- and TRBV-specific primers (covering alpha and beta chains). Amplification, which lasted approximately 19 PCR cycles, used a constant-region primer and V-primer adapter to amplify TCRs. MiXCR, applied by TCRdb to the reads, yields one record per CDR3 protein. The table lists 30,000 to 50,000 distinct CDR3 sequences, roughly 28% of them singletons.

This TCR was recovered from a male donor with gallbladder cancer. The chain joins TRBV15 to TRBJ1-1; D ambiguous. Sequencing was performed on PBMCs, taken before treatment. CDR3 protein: CATSRGTVNTEAFF. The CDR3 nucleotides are TGTGCCACCAGCAGAGGGACGGTAAACACTGAAGCTTTCTTT. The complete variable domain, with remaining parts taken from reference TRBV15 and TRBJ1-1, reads DAMVIQNPRYQVTQFGKPVTLSCSQTLNHNVMYWYQQKSSQAPKLLFHYYDKDFNNEADTPDNFQSRRPNTSFCFLDIRSPGLGDTAMYLCATSRGTVNTEAFFGQGTRLTVV.